Described below is a single T cell receptor (beta chain) sequence and its context. Clinical history reported by participants formed the basis on which cohorts were assigned. This entry is derived from a study of blood T cell repertoires in COVID-19. Background on the study: From T cells, B-cell-depleted T cells, or PBMCs came the material, which was cDNA or gDNA.

Germline assignment: CDR1 KGHSH and CDR2 LQKENI. The V end was cut by 2 bases, the J end by 4 bases, with 18 bases between. The CDR3 totals 18 residues. Original processing notes: Reference gene primers were amplified, and this amplification served to estimate nucleated cell counts. TCRdb keeps only in-frame clones here, not all; method: immunoSEQ multiplex PCR. The DNA was the basis for D and trimming; V, J and clone size are from that table. Seen here are around 500,000 clones, roughly nine tenths observed once, and the top ten hold approximately 8%. J is TRBJ2-6 and V is TRBV18; a weak D match, TRBD2 (6 bases). This TCR was sampled from a woman in her sixties or seventies who had recovered from COVID-19. Sequenced sample: PBMCs or T cells enriched from blood (not recorded which). This chain's CDR3 is CASSPESGGLRGANVLTF. CDR3 in DNA: TGTGCCAGCTCACCAGAATCAGGAGGGCTCCGAGGGGCCAACGTCCTGACTTTC.